These 14 T cell receptor beta chains originate from one sample sequenced in a study of T cell changes during pregnancy in multiple sclerosis. Assay: immunoSEQ multiplex PCR; the TCRdb copy retains only in-frame clones and omits some. The sample yields around 44,000 clones, roughly 88% seen once. Sequenced material: CD8+ T cells from peripheral blood mononuclear cells, taken in the first trimester of pregnancy. Source of these receptors: a female donor with multiple sclerosis, enrolled in a pregnancy study.

The V and J genes are TRBV18 and TRBJ2-7; 9 bases agree with TRBD1. This CDR3 region has 15 residues. From germline, CDR1 is KGHSH and CDR2 LQKENI. The trim removed 2 bases at V and 0 bases at J, leaving 2 bases unmatched. CDR3 nucleotides: TGTGCCAGCTCACCATCGGACAGGGGCTCCTACGAGCAGTACTTC. It encodes CASSPSDRGSYEQYF.

The V call is TRBV28, the J call TRBJ1-3; 7 positions match TRBD1. Germline CDR1 reads MDHEN; CDR2 reads SYDVKM. V trimming: 5 bases; J trimming: 0 bases; junction bases outside the gene matches: 4. The CDR3 is 15 amino acids. The CDR3 sequence: CASSLTGASGNTIYF. The CDR3 DNA sequence: TGTGCCAGCAGTCTTACAGGGGCCTCTGGAAACACCATATATTTT.

The genes are TRBV6-6 and TRBJ2-3, with 11 bases that match TRBD2. CDR1 and CDR2 (germline): MNHNY, SVGAGI (reference sequence). This CDR3 has 15 amino acids. After removal of 3 bases from V and 5 bases from J, the junction contained 4 bases not matched to a gene. Here the CDR3 reads CASSYSGGAIDTQYF. As DNA, the CDR3 is TGTGCCAGCAGTTATAGCGGGGGGGCCATAGATACGCAGTATTTT.

The V gene is TRBV30, the J gene TRBJ1-2, with 8 nucleotides matching TRBD1. Germline V gene lookup returns CDR1 GTSNPN and CDR2 SVGIG (reference sequence). CDR3 length: 13 residues. Trimming took 4 bases from V and 5 from J; bases not matched to a gene: 6. CDR3 amino acids: CAWTTGGEYGYTF. CDR3 nucleotide sequence: TGTGCCTGGACCACAGGGGGTGAATATGGCTACACCTTC. Looking up the rest from reference TRBV30 and TRBJ1-2 gives the full variable domain: SQTIHQWPATLVQPVGSPLSLECTVEGTSNPNLYWYRQAAGRGLQLLFYSVGIGQISSEVPQNLSASRPQDRQFILSSKKLLLSDSGFYLCAWTTGGEYGYTFGSGTRLTVV.

The chain couples TRBV30 to TRBJ1-6; D is unresolved. CDR3 length equals 14 residues. Trimming took 2 bases from V and 3 from J, leaving 8 bases between them. CDR1 is GTSNPN, CDR2 SVGIG, per germline (reference sequence). The CDR3 DNA is TGTGCCTGGAGTCAAGACATCTATAATTCACCCCTCCACTTT. Protein product: CAWSQDIYNSPLHF. Full variable domain (outside the CDR3, taken from reference TRBV30 and TRBJ1-6): SQTIHQWPATLVQPVGSPLSLECTVEGTSNPNLYWYRQAAGRGLQLLFYSVGIGQISSEVPQNLSASRPQDRQFILSSKKLLLSDSGFYLCAWSQDIYNSPLHFGNGTRLTVT.

The genes are TRBV19 and TRBJ2-1, with 10 nucleotides matching TRBD1. The CDR3 covers 16 residues. V shed 4 bases and J 5 bases; nucleotides not matched to a gene: 8. The V gene's germline CDR1 is LNHDA and CDR2 SQIVND (reference sequence). CDR3 region: CASSTRTGGGNNEQFF. For the CDR3, the DNA is TGTGCCAGTAGTACCCGGACAGGGGGGGGGAACAATGAGCAGTTCTTC.

The chain joins TRBV14 to TRBJ1-1, with D perhaps matching TRBD1 (5 bases). The germline V gene has CDR1 SGHDN and CDR2 FVKESK. This CDR3 has 15 amino acids. V lost 1 base and J 5 bases, leaving 14 bases between the germline ends. CDR3 amino acids: CASSQVGGRRTEAFF. Written as DNA, the CDR3 is TGTGCCAGCAGCCAAGTCGGGGGGAGGAGAACTGAAGCTTTCTTT.

V gene TRBV7-8 combines with J gene TRBJ2-3; maybe TRBD2 (7 bases). The CDR3 runs to 17 residues. Trimming stripped 0 bases from V and 4 bases from J, with 17 bases between. Germline V gives CDR1 SGHVS, CDR2 FQNEAQ. CDR3 protein: CASSLAGGGDLPDTQYF. DNA of the CDR3: TGTGCCAGCAGCTTAGCAGGCGGGGGCGATCTCCCAGATACGCAGTATTTT.

This chain uses TRBV6-1 with TRBJ1-2; TRBD1 matches 9 bases. Germline V lookup: CDR1 MNHNS, CDR2 SASEGT. The CDR3 consists of 18 residues. Trimming cost V 4 bases and J 8 bases; bases outside gene matches: 20. Written as DNA, the CDR3 is TGTGCCAGCAGTGCGTGGGGGTCCGGGACAGGGATCCAGGGGGGCTACACCTTC. Translating gives CASSAWGSGTGIQGGYTF.

The CDR3 nucleotides read TGTGCCAGCAGTTACCGGGACTATACTGATGAGCAGTTCTTC. Translation: CASSYRDYTDEQFF. The chain combines TRBV6-5 with TRBJ2-1; 7 bases are shared with TRBD2. Germline CDR1 MNHEY, CDR2 SVGAGI. V lost 2 bases and J lost 8; bases outside the gene matches: 6. CDR3 length: 14 amino acids.

The chain employs TRBV19 and TRBJ1-2, with D possibly matching TRBD1 (5 bases). The CDR3 extends over 13 amino acids. From germline, CDR1 is LNHDA and CDR2 SQIVND (reference sequence). V was shortened by 3 bases and J by 4 bases, with 9 bases between the two germline ends. The CDR3 bases are TGTGCCAGTAGTATCGCAGGGTCCTATGGCTACACCTTC. It is translated as CASSIAGSYGYTF.

The chain is built from TRBV4-3 and TRBJ1-5; D is undetermined. The CDR3 sequence is 13 residues long. Germline V gives CDR1 LGHNA, CDR2 YSLEER. V was shortened by 4 bases and J by 5 bases, with 9 bases between the two germline ends. The CDR3 DNA sequence: TGCGCCAGCAGCCCGGTGCTAGATCAGCCCCAGCATTTT. Translating it yields CASSPVLDQPQHF.

This chain joins TRBV19 and TRBJ2-7, with 9 bases matching TRBD1. The junction had 2 bases not matched to a gene; V was cut back by 5 bases and J by 3 bases. Germline V gene sequence: CDR1 LNHDA, CDR2 SQIVND (reference sequence). The CDR3 runs 13 residues. The CDR3 sequence: CASSAGQGYEQYF. Here the CDR3 DNA reads TGTGCCAGTAGTGCGGGACAGGGCTACGAGCAGTACTTC.

This sequence joins TRBV11-3 and TRBJ2-1; the D gene is possibly TRBD2 (6 bases). The V gene's germline CDR1 is SGHNT and CDR2 YENEEA. There are 13 residues in the CDR3. The germline V and J ends were trimmed by 4 bases and 4 bases, with 8 bases remaining between them. The CDR3 DNA follows: TGTGCCAGCAGCTCGGGGGTTTACAATGAGCAGTTCTTC. Translating it yields CASSSGVYNEQFF.